The next 30 T cell receptor beta chains were all read from a single sample in a study of T cells in women clearing cervical HPV infection. Assay: immunoSEQ multiplex PCR; the TCRdb copy retains only in-frame clones and omits some. This specimen shows some 39,000 clones; the ten leading clones hold 3.7%. Sequencing used blood buffy coat. These receptor sequences come from a woman aged 18-70 years with a cervical HPV16 infection that either progressed to CIN3+ or cleared (not recorded which).

Comments on this clone: The read comes to an end 3 residues before the CDR3 does, leaving the germline J gene to fill in the end. The V and J genes are TRBV11-1 and TRBJ2-3; D unresolved. Germline assignment: CDR1 SGHAT and CDR2 FQDESV (reference sequence). V gave up 1 base and J gave up 5 bases, with 7 bases separating them. The CDR3 runs 13 residues. Partial CDR3 DNA: TGTGCCAGCAGCTTAGGACGGGTAGATACG. It specifies CASSLGRVDT. The full CDR3 sequence reads CASSLGRVDTQYF.

Remarks on this clone: The read stops 3 residues short of the end of the CDR3; the missing end is completed from the germline J gene. The J gene is TRBJ2-7, the V gene TRBV15; 9 bases match TRBD2. CDR1 is LNHNV, CDR2 YYDKDF, per germline (reference sequence). This CDR3 region has 15 residues. V lost 0 bases to trimming and J lost 0 bases; unmatched junction nucleotides: 0. CDR3 DNA, as far as it was read: TGTGCCACCAGCAGAGATAGCGGGGGCTCCTACGAG. Translation: CATSRDSGGSYE. The complete CDR3 reads CATSRDSGGSYEQYF.

With respect to this clone: The CDR3 end falls 3 residues outside the read, so it is completed with the germline J gene. The J gene is TRBJ2-3, the V gene TRBV10-3; TRBD2 aligns across 13 bases. Losses at the gene ends were 3 bases for V and 2 bases for J; bases not matched to a gene: 2. Germline assignment: CDR1 ENHRY and CDR2 SYGVKD. The CDR3 contains 16 residues. CDR3: CAISDGTSGVTDTQYF. The CDR3 bases that were read are TGTGCCATCAGTGACGGGACTAGCGGGGTCACAGATACG.

To note about this clone: The read ends 3 residues before the CDR3 terminus; that terminus is restored from the germline J gene. The chain couples TRBV10-2 to TRBJ1-6; 7 bases are a match to TRBD1. The CDR3 is 13 residues long. Germline V CDR1 and CDR2: WSHSY, SAAADI. V lost 9 bases and J lost 8; bases outside the gene matches: 7. Here the CDR3 reads CASKDREDSPLHF. The sequenced part of the CDR3 DNA is TGCGCCAGTAAAGACAGGGAGGATTCACCC.

On this clone itself: The CDR3 goes on 3 residues after the read ends, and that part is filled in from the germline J gene. The V and J genes are TRBV18 and TRBJ2-1, with 8 bases aligning to TRBD1. The CDR3 loop spans 15 amino acids. The germline CDR1 and CDR2 sequences are KGHSH and LQKENI. J was trimmed by 5 bases and V by 2 bases; bases with no gene match: 5. The CDR3 sequence is CASSPIRTGNNEQFF. The CDR3 bases that were read are TGTGCCAGCTCACCAATTAGGACAGGGAACAATGAG.

About this clone: Read sequence stops 3 residues before the CDR3 end, and the germline J gene provides the missing end. The chain links TRBV20-1 to TRBJ1-4; weak D call: TRBD1 (5 bases). The CDR3 runs to 13 residues. V gave up 3 bases and J gave up 10 bases, with 15 bases separating them. Germline-derived CDR1 and CDR2 are DFQATT and SNEGSKA (reference sequence). CDR3 amino acids: CSASGRGFGKLFF. CDR3 bases read: TGCAGTGCTAGCGGGAGGGGTTTCGGAAAA.

In regard to this clone: The CDR3 is cut off 3 residues early in the read; its end comes from the germline J gene. The chain combines TRBV7-3 with TRBJ2-1; TRBD2 agrees at 7 bases. The germline gives CDR1 SGHTA, CDR2 FQGTGA. With V trimmed by 3 bases and J by 4 bases, 6 bases remained unmatched. The CDR3 covers 15 residues. The CDR3 reads CASSFSLAEYNEQFF. CDR3 DNA, as far as it was read: TGTGCCAGCAGCTTCAGTCTAGCGGAGTACAATGAG.

Of note for this clone: The read gets to within 3 residues of the CDR3 end, and the germline J gene fills in the rest. The chain has TRBV5-7 and TRBJ2-1; the D gene is possibly TRBD1 (6 bases). TRBV5-7 is identified as an open reading frame with a role that is uncertain. Trimming left V 6 bases short and J 0 bases short, with 13 bases between. The CDR3 extends over 15 amino acids. CDR3 bases read: TGTGCCAGCACCCGAGGGGGAAGCTCCTACAATGAG. Protein: CASTRGGSSYNE. The CDR3, in full, reads CASTRGGSSYNEQFF.

Worth noting for this clone: One end of the junction is discordant with germline, which a read error may explain. The observed sequence ends 3 residues before the CDR3 terminus, with the missing tail filled in from the germline J gene. The rearrangement links TRBV4-2 to TRBJ2-3; 12 nucleotides align to TRBD2. This CDR3 comprises 17 residues. CDR1 is LGHNA and CDR2 is YNFKEQ in the germline V gene. The covered CDR3 bases are TGCGCCAGCAGCCAAGACCCCCTAGCGGGGGGGCGAAATACG. Translated: CASSQDPLAGGRNT. The full CDR3 is CASSQDPLAGGRNTQYF.

As concerns this clone: Read sequence stops 3 residues before the CDR3 end, and the germline J gene provides the missing end. V gene TRBV11-2 combines with J gene TRBJ2-5; 9 bases map to TRBD1. V lost 8 bases, J lost 5 bases, and 6 bases stayed unmatched. This CDR3 is 13 amino acids long. CDR1 is SGHAT, CDR2 FQNNGV, per germline. CDR3 bases read: TGTGCCAGCGGCGGACAGGGGCTCGAGACC. The encoded protein is CASGGQGLET. The whole CDR3 sequence is CASGGQGLETQYF.

A word on this clone: The CDR3 extends 3 residues past the end of the read, so its final part is completed from the germline J gene. This chain links TRBV18 with TRBJ2-1; a weak D match, TRBD1 (6 bases). V lost 4 bases and J 5 bases, leaving 15 bases between the germline ends. CDR3 length: 15 amino acids. Germline V gene data show CDR1 as KGHSH and CDR2 as LQKENI. The CDR3 region is CASSLGQGLNNEQFF. The CDR3 bases that were read are TGTGCCAGCTCACTGGGGCAGGGGCTGAACAATGAG.

With regard to this clone: The missing CDR3 end, 3 residues past where the read stops, is filled in from the germline J gene. The chain carries TRBV7-2 and TRBJ1-5; D gene ambiguous. Germline V CDR1 and CDR2: SGHTA, FQGNSA. CDR3 length: 15 residues. Trimming stripped 4 bases from V and 2 bases from J, with 12 bases between. CDR3 DNA, as far as it was read: TGTGCCAGCAGCTGGACCCTCGGGGGCAATCAGCCC. Translated, it gives CASSWTLGGNQP. The CDR3 reads in full as CASSWTLGGNQPQHF.

On this clone: The read finishes 3 residues shy of the CDR3 end, and the germline J gene is used to complete it. V is TRBV12-3 or TRBV12-4 and J is TRBJ2-3; 9 bases agree with TRBD2. The J segment lost 5 bases and the V segment lost 5 bases, leaving 5 bases of the junction unmatched. The CDR3 totals 14 residues. CDR3 DNA (partial): TGTGCCAGCAGTCGTAGCGGGGGTAGAGATACG. This sequence encodes CASSRSGGRDT. The entire CDR3 protein is CASSRSGGRDTQYF.

Of note for this clone: The read ends 3 residues before the CDR3 terminus; that terminus is restored from the germline J gene. The chain is built from TRBV29-1 and TRBJ1-5; TRBD1 agrees at 8 bases. The V and J ends lost 6 bases and 3 bases, in that order; junction bases with no gene match: 7. Germline V gives CDR1 SQVTM, CDR2 ANQGSEA. The CDR3 totals 14 residues. The sequenced CDR3 bases are TGCAGCGTATCTGACAGGGGACCCAATCAGCCC. Protein sequence: CSVSDRGPNQP. The whole CDR3 sequence reads CSVSDRGPNQPQHF.

Note on this clone: Relative to the germline gene, one junction end is altered; a read error may explain this. The read is 3 residues too short to cover the CDR3 end, so that end is filled in from the germline J gene. The chain is built from TRBV4-2 and TRBJ2-3; 11 positions match TRBD2. CDR1 is LGHNA and CDR2 is YNFKEQ in the germline V gene. The CDR3 has 15 amino acids. The CDR3 DNA, read in part, is TGCGCCAGCAGCCTGGGACTAGCGGTATCAGATACG. Protein sequence: CASSLGLAVSDT. The complete CDR3 sequence is CASSLGLAVSDTQYF.

On this clone: The read ends 3 residues shy of where the CDR3 ends; the end is completed using the germline J gene. The J gene is TRBJ1-1, the V gene TRBV6-2 or TRBV6-3; D may be TRBD1 (6 bases). Germline CDR1 and CDR2: MNHEY and SVGEGT. V gave up 10 bases and J gave up 2 bases, with 17 bases separating them. There are 14 residues in the CDR3. The sequenced part of the CDR3 DNA is TGTGCCACGTACCGAGGGGGAAGTAACACTGAA. Translation: CATYRGGSNTE. From start to end, the CDR3 is CATYRGGSNTEAFF.

Points on this clone: Sequencing ends 3 residues short of the CDR3 end; the germline J gene provides the rest. V and J are TRBV5-1 and TRBJ2-7; no reliable D call. The CDR3 sequence is 15 residues long. V was cut by 4 bases and J by 0 bases, with 14 bases left in between. Germline V gene sequence: CDR1 SGHRS, CDR2 YFSETQ. Incomplete CDR3 DNA: TGCGCCAGCAGCACAGATTACGGATTCTCCTACGAG. This translates into CASSTDYGFSYE. The CDR3 reads in full as CASSTDYGFSYEQYF. Full variable domain (missing parts from reference TRBV5-1 and TRBJ2-7): KAGVTQTPRYLIKTRGQQVTLSCSPISGHRSVSWYQQTPGQGLQFLFEYFSETQRNKGNFPGRFSGRQFSNSRSEMNVSTLELGDSALYLCASSTDYGFSYEQYFGPGTRLTVT.

Partial CDR3 DNA: TGCAGTGCCCCGAGGCAGGGGGCTGGAGGGGAG. This encodes CSAPRQGAGGE. The full CDR3 reads CSAPRQGAGGELFF. The chain couples TRBV20-1 to TRBJ2-2; 8 bases line up with TRBD1. The read terminates 3 residues ahead of where the CDR3 ends, so the germline J gene completes it. This CDR3 has 14 residues. CDR1 DFQATT and CDR2 SNEGSKA come from the germline V gene (reference sequence). J gave up 8 bases and V 6 bases, and 11 bases lay outside the gene matches.

Details on this clone: The observed sequence ends 3 residues before the CDR3 terminus, with the missing tail filled in from the germline J gene. J is TRBJ1-2 and V is TRBV19; D is possibly TRBD1 (6 bases). The V gene's germline CDR1 is LNHDA and CDR2 SQIVND (reference sequence). There are 12 residues in the CDR3. Trimming left V 9 bases short and J 6 bases short, with 14 bases between. CDR3 protein: CASSRGRDGYTF. CDR3 DNA (partial): TGTGCCAGCTCCAGGGGAAGGGATGGC.

About this clone itself: The read ends 3 residues shy of where the CDR3 ends; the end is completed using the germline J gene. The rearrangement joins TRBV7-2 to TRBJ1-5; D is perhaps TRBD1 (6 bases). The CDR3 spans 14 residues. CDR1 and CDR2 from the germline V gene are SGHTA and FQGNSA. V lost 1 base and J lost 6, with 10 bases in between. The CDR3 sequence: CASSLGGGGQPQHF. The covered CDR3 bases are TGTGCCAGCAGCTTAGGAGGGGGGGGTCAGCCC.

As to this clone: The read is 3 residues too short to cover the CDR3 end, so that end is filled in from the germline J gene. This rearrangement joins TRBV7-9 to TRBJ2-4; TRBD2 aligns across 7 bases. The CDR3 totals 14 residues. Germline values: CDR1 SEHNR, CDR2 FQNEAQ (reference sequence). CDR3 DNA, as far as it was read: TGTGCCAGCAGCTTAATATTCGGCCCGGGGGGT. It translates to CASSLIFGPGG. The complete CDR3 sequence is CASSLIFGPGGQYF.

Details on this clone: The read halts 3 residues ahead of the CDR3 end, with the missing end drawn from the germline J gene. This chain links TRBV5-1 with TRBJ1-1; 8 bases agree with TRBD1. The V and J ends lost 3 bases and 6 bases, in that order; junction bases with no gene match: 4. Germline V CDR1 and CDR2: SGHRS, YFSETQ. The CDR3 extends over 13 amino acids. CDR3 amino acids: CASSSTGGAEAFF. CDR3 DNA (partial): TGCGCCAGCAGCTCTACAGGGGGAGCTGAA.

Points on this clone: The CDR3 is cut off 3 residues early in the read; its end comes from the germline J gene. The chain has TRBV19 and TRBJ2-3, with unresolved D. V gave up 3 bases and J gave up 1 base, with 14 bases separating them. Germline-derived CDR1 and CDR2 are LNHDA and SQIVND (reference sequence). The CDR3 runs 16 residues. CDR3 protein: CASSIGFLLGTDTQYF. The covered CDR3 bases are TGTGCCAGTAGTATTGGTTTTCTTTTAGGCACAGATACG.

With regard to this clone: Read sequence stops 3 residues before the CDR3 end, and the germline J gene provides the missing end. The chain couples TRBV20-1 to TRBJ2-5; TRBD2 agrees at 10 bases. After removal of 1 base from V and 4 bases from J, the junction contained 12 bases not matched to a gene. The germline V gene has CDR1 DFQATT and CDR2 SNEGSKA (reference sequence). The CDR3 length is 17 residues. The DNA read from the CDR3 is TGCAGTGCTAGAGCCCCAGCTAGCGGGGGTTATAGAGAGACC. Protein product: CSARAPASGGYRET. The complete CDR3 reads CSARAPASGGYRETQYF.

In regard to this clone: The read ends 3 residues shy of where the CDR3 ends; the end is completed using the germline J gene. The rearrangement joins TRBV13 to TRBJ1-2, with 8 positions matching TRBD1. Germline CDR1 reads PRHDT; CDR2 reads FYEKMQ (reference sequence). CDR3 length: 13 residues. The sequenced part of the CDR3 DNA is TGTGCCAGCAGCTTAGGACAGGGGGTGGGC. As protein: CASSLGQGVG. The complete CDR3 reads CASSLGQGVGYTF.

As concerns this clone: The read stops 3 residues short of the end of the CDR3; the missing end is completed from the germline J gene. The V and J genes are TRBV7-2 and TRBJ2-7, with 8 bases fitting TRBD2. The CDR3 has 14 amino acids. Germline V lookup: CDR1 SGHTA, CDR2 FQGNSA. After removal of 10 bases from V and 2 bases from J, the junction contained 10 bases not matched to a gene. CDR3 DNA, as far as it was read: TGTGCCACAACGAGCGGGAGAGGAGCCTACGAG. Its translation is CATTSGRGAYE. The CDR3 reads in full as CATTSGRGAYEQYF.

Notes on this clone: The sequenced fragment ends 3 residues before the CDR3 boundary, so the rest is inferred from the germline J gene. V gene TRBV7-8 combines with J gene TRBJ2-7; 7 bases are shared with TRBD1. Unmatched junction bases numbered 17, after V lost 3 bases and J lost 3 bases. CDR3 size: 18 residues. CDR1 is SGHVS, CDR2 FQNEAQ, per germline. This chain's CDR3 is CASSFLVVQGFTNYEQYF. The CDR3 bases that were read are TGTGCCAGCAGCTTCCTGGTCGTACAGGGGTTCACCAACTACGAG.

A note on this clone: One junction end does not reproduce the germline sequence, and a read error may be involved. Partial CDR3 DNA: TGCGCCAGCAGCCAAACGGTCCGCAATTCCTACAATGAG. Translated: CASSQTVRNSYNE. The full CDR3 protein is CASSQTVRNSYNEQFF. V and J are TRBV4-2 and TRBJ2-1; no definite D call. The read is 3 residues too short to cover the CDR3 end, so that end is filled in from the germline J gene. The CDR3 consists of 16 residues. Germline CDR1 reads LGHNA; CDR2 reads YNFKEQ.

For this clone: The read ends 3 residues shy of where the CDR3 ends; the end is completed using the germline J gene. The chain uses TRBV7-9 and TRBJ2-4, with 7 bases that match TRBD1. The CDR3 is 13 amino acids. Germline loops: CDR1 SEHNR, CDR2 FQNEAQ (reference sequence). CDR3 region: CASSSTGLVGQYF. The sequenced CDR3 bases are TGTGCCAGCAGCTCGACAGGGTTAGTTGGT.

Comment on this clone: The CDR3 end lies 3 residues beyond the end of the read and is filled in from the germline J gene. V and J are TRBV6-2 or TRBV6-3 and TRBJ1-1; a weak D match, TRBD1 (5 bases). Germline CDR1 is MNHEY and CDR2 is SVGEGT. This CDR3 spans 14 amino acids. This CDR3 is CASTPIIGVPEAFF. The covered CDR3 bases are TGTGCCAGCACCCCAATCATAGGGGTACCCGAA.